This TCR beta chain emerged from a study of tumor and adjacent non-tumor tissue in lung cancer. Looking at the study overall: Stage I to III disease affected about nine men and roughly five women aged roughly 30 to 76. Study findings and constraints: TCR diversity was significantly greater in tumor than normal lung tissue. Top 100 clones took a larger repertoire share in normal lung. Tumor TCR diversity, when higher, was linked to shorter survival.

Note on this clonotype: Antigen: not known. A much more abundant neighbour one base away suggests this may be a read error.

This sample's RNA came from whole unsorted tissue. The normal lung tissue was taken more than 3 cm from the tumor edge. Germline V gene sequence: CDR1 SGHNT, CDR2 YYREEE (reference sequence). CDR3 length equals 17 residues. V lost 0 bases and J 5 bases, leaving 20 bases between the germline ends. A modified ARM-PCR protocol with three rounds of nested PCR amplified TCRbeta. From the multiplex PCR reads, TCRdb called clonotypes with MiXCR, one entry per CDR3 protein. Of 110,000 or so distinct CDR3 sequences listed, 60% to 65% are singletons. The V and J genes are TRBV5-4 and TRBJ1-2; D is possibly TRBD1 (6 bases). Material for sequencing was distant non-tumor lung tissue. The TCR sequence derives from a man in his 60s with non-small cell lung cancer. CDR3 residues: CASSLGPKTGCGYGYTF. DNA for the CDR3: TGTGCCAGCAGCTTGGGCCCCAAGACAGGTTGTGGGTATGGCTACACCTTC. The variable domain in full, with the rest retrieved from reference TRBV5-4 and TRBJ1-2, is ETGVTQSPTHLIKTRGQQVTLRCSSQSGHNTVSWYQQALGQGPQFIFQYYREEENGRGNFPPRFSGLQFPNYSSELNVNALELDDSALYLCASSLGPKTGCGYGYTFGSGTRLTVV.